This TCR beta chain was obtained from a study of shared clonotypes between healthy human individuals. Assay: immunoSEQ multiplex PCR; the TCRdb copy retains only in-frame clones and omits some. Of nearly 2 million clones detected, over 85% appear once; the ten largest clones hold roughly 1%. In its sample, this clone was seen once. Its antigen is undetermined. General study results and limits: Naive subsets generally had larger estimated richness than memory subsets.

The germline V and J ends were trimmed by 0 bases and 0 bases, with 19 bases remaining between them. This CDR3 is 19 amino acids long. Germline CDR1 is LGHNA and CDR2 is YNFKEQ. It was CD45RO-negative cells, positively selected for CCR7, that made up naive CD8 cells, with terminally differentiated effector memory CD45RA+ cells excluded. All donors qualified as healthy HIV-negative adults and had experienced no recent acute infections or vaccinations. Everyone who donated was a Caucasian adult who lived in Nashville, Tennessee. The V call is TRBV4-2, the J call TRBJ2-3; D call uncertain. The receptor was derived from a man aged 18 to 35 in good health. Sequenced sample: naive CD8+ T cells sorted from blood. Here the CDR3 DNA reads TGTGCCAGCAGCCAAGATCCCCCGCCAAACGCGCCTAGCACAGATACGCAGTATTTT. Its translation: CASSQDPPPNAPSTDTQYF.